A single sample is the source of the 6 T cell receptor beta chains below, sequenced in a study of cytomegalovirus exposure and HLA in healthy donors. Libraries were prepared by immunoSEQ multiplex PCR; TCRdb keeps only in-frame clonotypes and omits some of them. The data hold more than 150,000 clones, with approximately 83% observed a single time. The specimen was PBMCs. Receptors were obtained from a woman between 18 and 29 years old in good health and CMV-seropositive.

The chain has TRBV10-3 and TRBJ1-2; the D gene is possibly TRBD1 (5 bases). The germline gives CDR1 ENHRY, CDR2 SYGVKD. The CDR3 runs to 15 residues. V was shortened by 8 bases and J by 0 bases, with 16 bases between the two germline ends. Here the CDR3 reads CAIPVGGEANYGYTF. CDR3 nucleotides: TGTGCCATCCCGGTCGGGGGGGAAGCTAACTATGGCTACACCTTC.

CDR3 loop: CASSNRRGIDTQYF. The CDR3 DNA is TGTGCCAGCAGTAACAGGCGGGGGATAGATACGCAGTATTTT. The V and J genes are TRBV2 and TRBJ2-3, with TRBD2 matching over 7 bases. CDR3 length equals 14 residues. Germline assignment: CDR1 SNHLY and CDR2 FYNNEI. V lost 5 bases to trimming and J lost 5 bases; unmatched junction nucleotides: 7.

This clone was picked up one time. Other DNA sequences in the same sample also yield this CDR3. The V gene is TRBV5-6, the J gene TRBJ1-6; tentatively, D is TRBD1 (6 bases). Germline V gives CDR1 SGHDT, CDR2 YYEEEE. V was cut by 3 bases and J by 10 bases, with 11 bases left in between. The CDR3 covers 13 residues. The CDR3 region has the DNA TGTGCCAGCAGCTCGGCAGGGGTATCACCCCTCCACTTT. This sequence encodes CASSSAGVSPLHF.

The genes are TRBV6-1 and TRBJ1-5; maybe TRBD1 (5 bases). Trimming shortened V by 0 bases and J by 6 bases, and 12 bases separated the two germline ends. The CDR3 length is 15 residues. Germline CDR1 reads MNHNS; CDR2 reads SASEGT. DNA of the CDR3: TGTGCCAGCAGTGAAGCGGGGAGGGGCCTTCAGCCCCAGCATTTT. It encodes CASSEAGRGLQPQHF.

CDR3: CASSGGDTQYF. The CDR3 DNA is TGTGCCAGCAGCGGAGGAGATACGCAGTATTTT. The rearrangement joins TRBV9 to TRBJ2-3; D not resolved. The CDR3 is 11 amino acids. CDR1 is SGDLS and CDR2 is YYNGEE in the germline V gene. The V and J ends lost 3 bases and 5 bases respectively, with 4 bases between them. The variable domain in full, completed from reference TRBV9 and TRBJ2-3, reads DSGVTQTPKHLITATGQRVTLRCSPRSGDLSVYWYQQSLDQGLQFLIQYYNGEERAKGNILERFSAQQFPDLHSELNLSSLELGDSALYFCASSGGDTQYFGPGTRLTVL.

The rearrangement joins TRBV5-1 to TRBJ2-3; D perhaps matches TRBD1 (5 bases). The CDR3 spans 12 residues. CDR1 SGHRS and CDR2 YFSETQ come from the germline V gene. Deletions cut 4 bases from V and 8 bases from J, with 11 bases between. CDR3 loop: CASSPRGGTQYF. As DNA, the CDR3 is TGCGCCAGCAGCCCAAGGGGCGGTACGCAGTATTTT.